These 8 T cell receptor beta chains came from one sample sequenced in a study of metastatic and nonmetastatic thyroid tumors. With MiXCR, TCRdb called clones anew from the PCR reads. The sample holds some 35,000 clones, under 30% seen once. No treatment had been given to any patient before thyroid surgery. The sequenced sample consisted of blood. The receptors stem from a male donor with papillary thyroid cancer or a benign thyroid nodule (not recorded which). Some clones in this sample may be carry-over from other donors' samples.

The V and J genes are TRBV11-2 and TRBJ2-5; D might be TRBD2 (6 bases). The CDR3 loop spans 16 amino acids. Germline V CDR1 and CDR2: SGHAT, FQNNGV. V was trimmed by 0 bases and J by 2 bases, leaving 13 bases between them. The CDR3 DNA is TGTGCCAGCAGCTTAGAGGGGGGTGGTGTACAAGAGACCCAGTACTTC. Protein: CASSLEGGGVQETQYF.

This chain joins TRBV30 and TRBJ2-7, with a possible D match to TRBD1 (6 bases). Trimming left V 4 bases short and J 0 bases short, with 22 bases between. The CDR3 has 17 amino acids. CDR1 and CDR2 from the germline V gene are GTSNPN and SVGIG (reference sequence). In DNA, the CDR3 is TGTGCCTGGAATCCGTTGACAGGAACGGCCATCTCCTACGAGCAGTACTTC. Protein: CAWNPLTGTAISYEQYF.

This clone appeared a few times. The chain is built from TRBV12-3 or TRBV12-4 and TRBJ2-2; 9 bases map to TRBD1. CDR3 length equals 16 residues. V was pared by 4 bases and J by 3 bases, with 6 bases of the junction left unmatched. The CDR3 sequence: CASSSQGARYTGELFF. The CDR3 DNA reads as TGTGCCAGCAGTTCACAGGGGGCAAGGTACACCGGGGAGCTGTTTTTT.

J is TRBJ2-3 and V is TRBV20-1; 11 nucleotides match TRBD2. This CDR3 is built from 14 residues. Trimming at V came to 5 bases and at J to 4 bases, leaving 5 bases not matched to a gene. Germline CDR1 DFQATT, CDR2 SNEGSKA (reference sequence). The CDR3 nucleotides are TGCAGTGCTCGACTAGCGGGATGGCCAGATACGCAGTATTTT. Protein sequence: CSARLAGWPDTQYF.

This clone was counted a single time. This chain joins TRBV20-1 and TRBJ2-7; TRBD1 aligns across 10 bases. The CDR3 extends over 14 amino acids. Germline V lookup: CDR1 DFQATT, CDR2 SNEGSKA (reference sequence). Unmatched junction bases numbered 5, after V lost 6 bases and J lost 0 bases. CDR3 DNA: TGCAGTGCCCCAAGGACAGGGGGCTCCTACGAGCAGTACTTC. Amino acids: CSAPRTGGSYEQYF.

This clone was observed many times. This chain connects TRBV18 to TRBJ1-2; D remains unclear. The V end lost 4 bases, the J end lost 7 bases, and 7 bases lay between the germline ends. Per germline, CDR1 KGHSH and CDR2 LQKENI. This CDR3 region has 11 residues. CDR3: CASSHKIGYTF. The CDR3 DNA is TGTGCCAGCTCACATAAGATTGGCTACACCTTC. Full variable domain (remainder filled in from reference TRBV18 and TRBJ1-2): NAGVMQNPRHLVRRRGQEARLRCSPMKGHSHVYWYRQLPEEGLKFMVYLQKENIIDESGMPKERFSAEFPKEGPSILRIQQVVRGDSAAYFCASSHKIGYTFGSGTRLTVV.

The chain joins TRBV2 to TRBJ2-1; TRBD1 might be the D (6 bases). The CDR3 sequence is 13 residues long. Trimming removed 6 bases at V and 5 bases at J, with 11 bases between. The germline gives CDR1 SNHLY, CDR2 FYNNEI. CDR3 coding DNA: TGTGCCAGCAGAGCTGGACAGAACAATGAGCAGTTCTTC. It translates to CASRAGQNNEQFF.

The sample holds many counts of this clone. The V call is TRBV3-1, the J call TRBJ2-2; 7 bases match TRBD1. V trimming: 1 base; J trimming: 7 bases; junction bases outside the gene matches: 6. Germline V CDR1 and CDR2: LGHDT, YNNKEL (reference sequence). CDR3 length: 15 amino acids. The CDR3 DNA follows: TGTGCCAGCAGCCAAGGGACAGGCGATGGCGGGGAGCTGTTTTTT. Protein product: CASSQGTGDGGELFF. Combining the CDR3 with reference TRBV3-1 and TRBJ2-2 gives the whole variable domain DTAVSQTPKYLVTQMGNDKSIKCEQNLGHDTMYWYKQDSKKFLKIMFSYNNKELIINETVPNRFSPKSPDKAHLNLHINSLELGDSAVYFCASSQGTGDGGELFFGEGSRLTVL.